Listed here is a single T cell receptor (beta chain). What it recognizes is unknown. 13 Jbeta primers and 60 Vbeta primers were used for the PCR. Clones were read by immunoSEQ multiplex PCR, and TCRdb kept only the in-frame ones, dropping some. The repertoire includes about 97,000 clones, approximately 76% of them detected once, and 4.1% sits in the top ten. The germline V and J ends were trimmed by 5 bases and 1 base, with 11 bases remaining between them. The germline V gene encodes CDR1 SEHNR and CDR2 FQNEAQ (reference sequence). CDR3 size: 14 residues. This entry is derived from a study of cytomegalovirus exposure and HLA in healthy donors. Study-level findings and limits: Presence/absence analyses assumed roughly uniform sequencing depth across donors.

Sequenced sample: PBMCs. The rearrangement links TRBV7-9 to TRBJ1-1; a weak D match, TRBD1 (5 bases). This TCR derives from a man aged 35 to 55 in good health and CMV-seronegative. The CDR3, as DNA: TGTGCCAGCAGCCAGATAGGACAGAACACTGAAGCTTTCTTT. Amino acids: CASSQIGQNTEAFF.